A selection of T cell receptor beta chains follows, all from one sample in a study of technical replicates of blood from several donors. Libraries were prepared by immunoSEQ multiplex PCR; TCRdb keeps only in-frame clonotypes and omits some of them. Altogether around 84,000 clones are present, around 94% being singletons, with the ten largest covering 0.25%. The sequenced sample consisted of T cells isolated from PBMCs. Every receptor here comes from a human donor in good health. The CDR3 runs from the conserved cysteine through the conserved F or W. The order of the fields is clone size, D gene, J gene, V gene, CDR3 DNA, CDR3 protein. D genes are given only for firm matches. Clone size is not always given. Where it is, it says once, few, many or a class for expanded clones.

- | - | TRBJ2-3 | TRBV7-9 | TGTGCCAGCAGCTTAATCGGGGACACAGATACGCAGTATTTT | CASSLIGDTDTQYF
- | TRBD2 | TRBJ2-1 | TRBV11-2 | TGTGCCAGCAGCTTAGTGGCGGGGGGGCCGCTGAGGGGCAATGAGCAGTTCTTC | CASSLVAGGPLRGNEQFF
- | - | TRBJ2-7 | TRBV28 | TGTGCCAGCAATCTGCAACACTCCTACGAGCAGTACTTC | CASNLQHSYEQYF
- | - | TRBJ2-7 | TRBV10-3 | TGTGCCATCAGTGCTCAAGCGGGCGCCTCCTACGAGCAGTACTTC | CAISAQAGASYEQYF
once | - | TRBJ1-1 | TRBV7-9 | TGTGCCAGCAGCTTAGACAGGGTGTACACTGAAGCTTTCTTT | CASSLDRVYTEAFF
- | - | TRBJ1-1 | TRBV19 | TGTGCCACCGAAACAGCTAACACTGAAGCTTTCTTT | CATETANTEAFF
- | TRBD1 | TRBJ2-1 | TRBV6-6 | TGTGCCAGCAGTTGGCAGGGGGCCAATGAGCAGTTCTTC | CASSWQGANEQFF
- | TRBD2 | TRBJ2-1 | TRBV10-1 | TGCGCCAGCAGTGAGTCACCGGGACTAGCGGTAGGTGAGCAGTTCTTC | CASSESPGLAVGEQFF
once | TRBD1 | TRBJ2-6 | TRBV5-1 | TGCGCCAGCAGCAAGGCCACCACAGGGGCTGGGGCCAACGTCCTGACTTTC | CASSKATTGAGANVLTF
- | TRBD1 | TRBJ2-5 | TRBV19 | TGTGCCAGTAGTATCCGGACAGGGGTCCAAGAGACCCAGTACTTC | CASSIRTGVQETQYF
once | TRBD1 | TRBJ1-4 | TRBV5-6 | TGTGCCAGCAGCCGGGACAGGGGAAGCGAAAAACTGTTTTTT | CASSRDRGSEKLFF
- | - | TRBJ2-2 | TRBV29-1 | TGCAGCGTCCAGGGTTTCACCGGGGAGCTGTTTTTT | CSVQGFTGELFF
- | - | TRBJ1-3 | TRBV5-4 | TGTGCCAGCAGCATTGACATAACCTCTGGAAACACCATATATTTT | CASSIDITSGNTIYF
- | TRBD2 | TRBJ2-1 | TRBV7-3 | TGTGCCAGCAGCTCCTCGGCGGGGGAACTTAGGGATGAGCAGTTCTTC | CASSSSAGELRDEQFF
few | TRBD2 | TRBJ2-1 | TRBV6-4 | TGTGCCAGCAGCCTTAGCGGGGGGGCCGGCAATGAGCAGTTCTTC | CASSLSGGAGNEQFF
- | TRBD1 | TRBJ1-1 | TRBV6-5 | TGTGCCAGCTCGGACAGGGGCTTAATGAACACTGAAGCTTTCTTT | CASSDRGLMNTEAFF
- | - | TRBJ1-1 | TRBV7-8 | TGTGCCAGCAGCTCCTTCAGGACTGAAGCTTTCTTT | CASSSFRTEAFF
once | TRBD2 | TRBJ2-7 | TRBV7-6 | TGTGCCAGCAGCTTAGGTAGCGGGGGGAATTACGAGCAGTACTTC | CASSLGSGGNYEQYF
once | - | TRBJ2-1 | TRBV5-6 | TGTGCCAGCATCGGGACTGGACCTAACAATGAGCAGTTCTTC | CASIGTGPNNEQFF
- | - | TRBJ2-1 | TRBV6-5 | TGTGCCAGCAGTAGTCAGGGGTTGTGGAATGAGCAGTTCTTC | CASSSQGLWNEQFF
- | - | TRBJ1-6 | TRBV1 | TGCACCAGCAGCCAGCCCCGGGACAGGGGAAGTAGTACCTCAAATTCACCCCTCCACTTT | CTSSQPRDRGSSTSNSPLHF
- | - | TRBJ2-5 | TRBV9 | TGTGCCAGCAGCGTAGCTACTAGCCAAGAGACCCAGTACTTC | CASSVATSQETQYF
- | TRBD2 | TRBJ2-2 | TRBV10-3 | TGTGCCATCAGGGGGACTAGCAGGAACACCGGGGAGCTGTTTTTT | CAIRGTSRNTGELFF
- | - | TRBJ2-5 | TRBV4-1 | TGCGCCAGCAGCCACACACAAAAACAAGAGACCCAGTACTTC | CASSHTQKQETQYF
- | - | TRBJ1-1 | TRBV25-1 | TGTGCCAGCATCATGAACACTGAAGCTTTCTTT | CASIMNTEAFF
- | TRBD1 | TRBJ2-6 | TRBV7-2 | TGTGCCGATCAAAGGGACAGGGGGTGGGCTGGGGCCAACGTCCTGACTTTC | CADQRDRGWAGANVLTF
once | - | TRBJ1-5 | TRBV27 | TGTGCCAGCAGGGCCGATTGGACAGATACAAAGGGGCCCCAGCATTTT | CASRADWTDTKGPQHF
- | TRBD1 | TRBJ1-1 | TRBV5-6 | TGTGCCAGCAGCCCCTGGACAGGGGAGAACACTGAAGCTTTCTTT | CASSPWTGENTEAFF